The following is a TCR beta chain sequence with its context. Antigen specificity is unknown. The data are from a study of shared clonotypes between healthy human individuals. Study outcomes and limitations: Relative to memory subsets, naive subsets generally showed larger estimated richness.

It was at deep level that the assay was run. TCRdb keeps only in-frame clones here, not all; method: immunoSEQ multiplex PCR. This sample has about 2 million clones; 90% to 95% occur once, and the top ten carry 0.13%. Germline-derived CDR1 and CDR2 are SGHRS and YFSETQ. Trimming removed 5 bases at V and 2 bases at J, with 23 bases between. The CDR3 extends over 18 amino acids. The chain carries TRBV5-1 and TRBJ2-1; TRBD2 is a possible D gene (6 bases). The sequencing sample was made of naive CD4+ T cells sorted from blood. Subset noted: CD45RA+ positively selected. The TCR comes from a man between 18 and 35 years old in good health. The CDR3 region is CASSPAGGKGLAYNEQFF. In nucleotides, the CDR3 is TGCGCCAGCAGTCCGGCCGGGGGAAAGGGGTTGGCCTACAATGAGCAGTTCTTC.